This T cell receptor (beta chain) comes out of a study of molecular identifiers for immune sequencing clone quantification. TCRdb re-called the PCR reads through MiXCR, storing one row per CDR3 protein. The repertoire holds under 650,000 distinct CDR3 sequences, with 15% to 20% as singletons. The CDR3 length is 15 residues. CDR1 is SGDLS and CDR2 is YYNGEE in the germline V gene. The V gene lost 3 bases and the J gene lost 0 bases, with 9 bases spanning the gap. This clonotype occurred many times. The sequence was collected from a human donor in good health. Some libraries in this study had Jurkat cell RNA spiked in. The genes are TRBV9 and TRBJ1-4; D call uncertain. The sequenced material came from naive CD8+ T cells from blood, with Jurkat cell RNA spiked in. Subset of the sample: FACS-sorted CD8+CD4-CCR7+CD45RA+ naive T cells. CDR3 DNA sequence: TGTGCCAGCAGCGCTCCCGGTGCAACTAATGAAAAACTGTTTTTT. Amino acids: CASSAPGATNEKLFF. The variable domain in full, with the rest retrieved from reference TRBV9 and TRBJ1-4, is DSGVTQTPKHLITATGQRVTLRCSPRSGDLSVYWYQQSLDQGLQFLIQYYNGEERAKGNILERFSAQQFPDLHSELNLSSLELGDSALYFCASSAPGATNEKLFFGSGTQLSVL.